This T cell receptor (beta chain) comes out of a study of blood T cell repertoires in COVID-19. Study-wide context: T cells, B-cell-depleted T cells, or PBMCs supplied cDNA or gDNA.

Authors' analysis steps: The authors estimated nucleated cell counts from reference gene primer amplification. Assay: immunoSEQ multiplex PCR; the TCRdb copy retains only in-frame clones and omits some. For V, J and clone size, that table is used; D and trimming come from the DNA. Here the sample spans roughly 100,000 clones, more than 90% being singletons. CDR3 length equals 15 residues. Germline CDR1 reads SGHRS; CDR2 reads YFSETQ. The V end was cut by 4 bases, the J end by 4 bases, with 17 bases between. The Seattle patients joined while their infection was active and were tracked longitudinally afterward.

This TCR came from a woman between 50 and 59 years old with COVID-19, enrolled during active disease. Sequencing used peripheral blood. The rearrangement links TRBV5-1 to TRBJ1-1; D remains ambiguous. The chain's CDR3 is CASSLLRVGGTEAFF. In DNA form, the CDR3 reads TGCGCCAGCAGCCTCCTGAGGGTGGGTGGCACTGAAGCTTTCTTT.